The T cell receptor (beta chain) under discussion was sequenced for a study of shared clonotypes between healthy human individuals. Study-wide background: The donor group consisted of two women and a few men, aged 18 to 49. Used for every donor were three CD4 naive, three CD4 memory, two CD8 naive and one CD8 memory plate.

With respect to this clone: The antigen is not known.

The V end was cut by 8 bases, the J end by 8 bases, with 15 bases between. The CDR3 has 12 residues. Germline V gene data show CDR1 as WSHSY and CDR2 as SAAADI. Study-level results: Among non-shared clonotypes, generation probabilities were lower than among those shared by all four donors.

The assay ran at deep level. The assay was immunoSEQ multiplex PCR, and TCRdb's table has in-frame clones only and misses some. The sample includes some 2,500,000 clones, 85% to 95% of them seen just once. The source is a young man in good health. Some clones in this sample may be carry-over from other donors' samples. Sample: naive CD4+ T cells from PBMCs. The subset was: CD45RA+ positively selected. The chain couples TRBV10-2 to TRBJ1-2; no firm D call. CDR3 nucleotide sequence: TGCGCCAGCTCCGGGCCCTGGGTGGGCTACACCTTC. Encoded protein: CASSGPWVGYTF.